These 31 T cell receptor beta chains originate from one sample sequenced in a study of T cells in Graves' hyperthyroidism and ophthalmopathy. Amplification of TCR beta CDR3 regions used RNA as the template. The TCR CDR3 first-round RT-PCR relied on the HTBI primer set. Each CDR3 protein is one row after TCRdb ran MiXCR on the multiplex PCR reads. The profile shows 500,000 to 650,000 distinct CDR3 sequences, 15% to 20% of them singletons. Input material: blood. These receptors came from a man in his forties with Graves' ophthalmopathy.

This sequence joins TRBV7-9 and TRBJ2-7, with 8 bases matching TRBD2. The germline CDR1 and CDR2 sequences are SEHNR and FQNEAQ (reference sequence). The length of the CDR3 is 17 residues. With 5 bases clipped from V and 7 bases from J, the junction kept 19 bases outside the gene matches. The CDR3 region has the DNA TGTGCCAGCAGCCGTACCAGTAGCGGGGTGGCTTCGTTTGAGCAGTACTTC. It translates to CASSRTSSGVASFEQYF.

This clonotype was counted only a few times. The chain couples TRBV29-1 to TRBJ2-1, with D unclear. The CDR3 loop spans 13 amino acids. V was trimmed by 7 bases and J by 6 bases, leaving 16 bases between them. Germline-derived CDR1 and CDR2 are SQVTM and ANQGSEA. The CDR3 nucleotides read TGCAGCGCCACTACCTCCTATGTCAATGAGCAGTTCTTC. This codes for CSATTSYVNEQFF.

The rearrangement uses TRBV7-9 and TRBJ1-2, with TRBD1 as a possible D gene (5 bases). Trimming pared 9 bases from V and 5 bases from J, leaving 10 bases between. This CDR3 is 11 amino acids long. Germline CDR1 SEHNR, CDR2 FQNEAQ (reference sequence). For the CDR3, the DNA is TGTGCCAGTGACGCAGGGTATGGCTACACCTTC. Translating it yields CASDAGYGYTF. Variable domain in full (rest from reference TRBV7-9 and TRBJ1-2): DTGVSQNPRHKITKRGQNVTFRCDPISEHNRLYWYRQTLGQGPEFLTYFQNEAQLEKSRLLSDRFSAERPKGSFSTLEIQRTEQGDSAMYLCASDAGYGYTFGSGTRLTVV.

J is TRBJ1-1 and V is TRBV27, with no clear D. Trimming left V 6 bases short and J 3 bases short, with 11 bases between. CDR1 is MNHEY and CDR2 is SMNVEV in the germline V gene (reference sequence). This CDR3 has 13 residues. This CDR3 is CASRHYEYTEAFF. CDR3 DNA sequence: TGTGCCAGCAGGCACTACGAATACACTGAAGCTTTCTTT.

This clonotype was counted between two and nine times. The chain has TRBV7-9 and TRBJ1-6, with 7 bases aligning to TRBD1. Germline CDR1 reads SEHNR; CDR2 reads FQNEAQ (reference sequence). The J segment lost 5 bases and the V segment lost 8 bases, leaving 6 bases of the junction unmatched. CDR3 length: 14 residues. The CDR3 DNA reads as TGTGCCAGCTCAGGGGGGGGCAATAATTCACCCCTCCACTTT. It specifies CASSGGGNNSPLHF.

This clonotype was observed a handful of times. The J gene is TRBJ2-1, the V gene TRBV29-1; 11 bases line up with TRBD2. The ends lost 2 bases at V and 4 bases at J; junction bases unmatched: 10. Germline CDR1 and CDR2: SQVTM and ANQGSEA. The CDR3 is made up of 17 amino acids. DNA of the CDR3: TGCAGCGTTGAACCTGCAAGACTAGCGGGAAGTTACAATGAGCAGTTCTTC. This sequence encodes CSVEPARLAGSYNEQFF.

The gene calls are TRBV14 and TRBJ2-2; TRBD1 agrees at 7 bases. The CDR3 is made up of 15 amino acids. CDR1 is SGHDN and CDR2 is FVKESK in the germline V gene. V shed 4 bases, J shed 6 bases, and the junction held 8 bases outside the gene matches. CDR3 residues: CASSLLTGLAGELFF. The DNA of the CDR3 is TGTGCCAGCAGCCTACTGACAGGGCTGGCCGGGGAGCTGTTTTTT.

Only a few counts were recorded for this clonotype. This chain joins TRBV29-1 and TRBJ1-3, with TRBD1 matching 8 bases. The germline CDR1 and CDR2 sequences are SQVTM and ANQGSEA. The CDR3 is 13 residues long. V lost 7 bases, J lost 2 bases, and 4 bases stayed unmatched. The DNA for the CDR3 is TGCAGCGGTACGACAGGGGCTGGAAACACCATATATTTT. It is translated as CSGTTGAGNTIYF.

The chain employs TRBV2 and TRBJ1-2, with 8 positions matching TRBD1. Per germline, CDR1 SNHLY and CDR2 FYNNEI. The CDR3 sequence is 13 residues long. V shed 7 bases and J 6 bases; nucleotides not matched to a gene: 7. The CDR3 loop reads CASTKTGGDGYTF. CDR3 coding DNA: TGTGCCAGCACCAAAACAGGGGGTGATGGCTACACCTTC.

The V and J genes are TRBV19 and TRBJ1-6; 8 positions agree with TRBD1. After removal of 3 bases from V and 7 bases from J, the junction contained 5 bases not matched to a gene. The CDR3 length is 15 residues. CDR1 and CDR2 from the germline V gene are LNHDA and SQIVND (reference sequence). The CDR3 DNA reads TGTGCCAGTAGTATGAGTTGGGACAGGAATTCACCCCTCCACTTT. As protein: CASSMSWDRNSPLHF.

This clonotype was recorded a few times. The gene calls are TRBV12-5 and TRBJ2-7; D is possibly TRBD1 (6 bases). The CDR3 runs to 14 residues. CDR1 is LGHNT and CDR2 is FRNRAP in the germline V gene. V was pared by 1 base and J by 3 bases, with 10 bases between. The CDR3 bases are TGTGCTAGTGGTTTGGCCCCGGACAGCTACGAGCAGTACTTC. Its translation is CASGLAPDSYEQYF.

This clonotype was seen only a few times. This sequence joins TRBV20-1 and TRBJ2-1; 9 bases map to TRBD2. CDR1 and CDR2 from the germline V gene are DFQATT and SNEGSKA (reference sequence). V trimming: 0 bases; J trimming: 10 bases; junction bases outside the gene matches: 10. The CDR3 consists of 15 residues. CDR3 sequence: CSARDSGRTLREQFF. The CDR3 region has the DNA TGCAGTGCTAGAGATAGCGGGAGAACCTTGCGGGAGCAGTTCTTC.

V usage is TRBV29-1 and J usage is TRBJ1-1; D uncertain. CDR1 is SQVTM, CDR2 ANQGSEA, per germline. CDR3 size: 12 residues. The CDR3 bases are TGCAGTTCTGTCAAGACGAACACTGAAGCTTTCTTT. This codes for CSSVKTNTEAFF.

The chain combines TRBV19 with TRBJ2-3; D is ambiguous. This CDR3 has 12 residues. Deletions cut 11 bases from V and 4 bases from J, with 13 bases between. CDR1 is LNHDA, CDR2 SQIVND, per germline (reference sequence). This CDR3 reads CAPIGLPDTQYF. The CDR3 DNA sequence: TGTGCCCCAATCGGGCTTCCAGATACGCAGTATTTT.

This clonotype was recorded many times. V usage is TRBV9 and J usage is TRBJ2-7; D may be TRBD1 or TRBD2 (5 bases each). Germline V gene lookup returns CDR1 SGDLS and CDR2 YYNGEE. Trimming stripped 2 bases from V and 4 bases from J, with 19 bases between. This CDR3 is 16 amino acids long. The CDR3 loop reads CASSVSGTLRIYEQYF. The CDR3 coding sequence is TGTGCCAGCAGCGTTTCCGGGACCTTAAGGATATACGAGCAGTACTTC.

V usage is TRBV2 and J usage is TRBJ1-3; D remains unclear. The CDR3 runs 14 residues. Trimming took 7 bases from V and 0 from J, leaving 10 bases between them. Per germline, CDR1 SNHLY and CDR2 FYNNEI. The CDR3 sequence is CASIHVSSGNTIYF. CDR3 coding DNA: TGTGCCAGCATTCACGTTAGCTCTGGAAACACCATATATTTT.

This clonotype showed up many times. The genes are TRBV20-1 and TRBJ2-7; 7 nucleotides line up with TRBD2. Trimming cost V 6 bases and J 6 bases; bases outside gene matches: 14. This CDR3 comprises 14 residues. The V gene's germline CDR1 is DFQATT and CDR2 SNEGSKA (reference sequence). The CDR3, as DNA: TGCAGTGCCCGAGTAGGGACTAACCCCCTCGAGCAGTACTTC. Its protein is CSARVGTNPLEQYF.

A word on this clonotype: A much bigger clone sits one base away, suggesting this may be a read error. This sequence joins TRBV7-2 and TRBJ2-5; D might be TRBD2 (6 bases). The CDR3 runs to 14 residues. Germline V CDR1 and CDR2: SGHTA, FQGNSA. The CDR3 protein is CASSPTMGGESQYF. The DNA for the CDR3 is TGTGCCAGCAGCCCGACAATGGGGGGAGAGTCCCAGTACTTC.

This chain connects TRBV19 to TRBJ2-7, with D hard to call. The CDR3 is 14 residues long. V lost 2 bases and J lost 0, with 8 bases in between. CDR1 is LNHDA, CDR2 SQIVND, per germline (reference sequence). The CDR3 here is CASSIIGSSYEQYF. The DNA for the CDR3 is TGTGCCAGTAGTATAATTGGAAGCTCCTACGAGCAGTACTTC.

This clonotype was counted only a few times. The rearrangement uses TRBV19 and TRBJ2-7; D is unclear. Trimming cost V 4 bases and J 3 bases, with 7 bases left between them. Germline values: CDR1 LNHDA, CDR2 SQIVND (reference sequence). The CDR3 has 12 residues. The CDR3 loop is CASSTSDYEQYF. CDR3 nucleotide sequence: TGTGCCAGTAGTACCAGCGACTACGAGCAGTACTTC.

This chain connects TRBV6-1 to TRBJ2-4; perhaps D is TRBD1 or TRBD2 (5 bases each). V lost 11 bases and J lost 9, with 20 bases in between. Germline V gene lookup returns CDR1 MNHNS and CDR2 SASEGT. This CDR3 has 13 amino acids. The CDR3 loop reads CAAETEGFGIQYF. CDR3 DNA sequence: TGTGCCGCAGAGACAGAGGGTTTCGGCATTCAGTACTTC.

The table lists this clonotype with a few counts. This sequence joins TRBV5-5 and TRBJ1-2, with 10 bases aligning to TRBD1. V lost 6 bases, J lost 8 bases, and 7 bases stayed unmatched. This CDR3 contains 13 residues. Per the germline V gene, CDR1 is SGHKS and CDR2 is YYEKEE (reference sequence). The CDR3 sequence is CASIPGQGFGYTF. The CDR3 DNA reads TGTGCCAGCATCCCGGGACAGGGGTTCGGCTACACCTTC.

V usage is TRBV10-3 and J usage is TRBJ2-7; 10 positions match TRBD1. V shed 7 bases, J shed 1 base, and the junction held 7 bases outside the gene matches. This CDR3 contains 15 residues. Germline CDR1 is ENHRY and CDR2 is SYGVKD. The CDR3 region is CAITRGGQGSYEQYF. CDR3 in DNA: TGTGCCATCACCAGGGGGGGACAGGGGTCCTACGAGCAGTACTTC.

This clonotype was counted only a few times. The chain combines TRBV7-2 with TRBJ2-7; 8 bases align to TRBD2. This CDR3 is built from 15 residues. V lost 5 bases and J lost 3; bases outside the gene matches: 9. Germline V gene sequence: CDR1 SGHTA, CDR2 FQGNSA. For the CDR3, the DNA is TGTGCCAGCAGCCGGACTAGCTTGGGGGTCTACGAGCAGTACTTC. Translated: CASSRTSLGVYEQYF.

The V gene is TRBV20-1, the J gene TRBJ2-7; the match to TRBD1 covers 11 bases. This CDR3 has 14 residues. V shed 6 bases and J 6 bases; nucleotides not matched to a gene: 10. Germline V gives CDR1 DFQATT, CDR2 SNEGSKA (reference sequence). CDR3 in DNA: TGCAGTGCGATACCCTGGACAGGGGGCTCCGAGCAGTACTTC. It yields the protein CSAIPWTGGSEQYF.

The V call is TRBV9, the J call TRBJ2-7; D may be TRBD1 (5 bases). Germline CDR1 is SGDLS and CDR2 is YYNGEE. CDR3 length: 14 residues. Trimming took 1 base from V and 6 from J, leaving 14 bases between them. CDR3 protein: CASSVQPQVGEQYF. CDR3 bases: TGTGCCAGCAGCGTACAACCACAGGTCGGCGAGCAGTACTTC.

V is TRBV4-3 and J is TRBJ2-1; D is tentatively TRBD1 or TRBD2 (5 bases each). Deletions cut 1 base from V and 6 bases from J, with 16 bases between. In germline, CDR1 is LGHNA, CDR2 YSLEER. There are 16 residues in the CDR3. In DNA form, the CDR3 reads TGCGCCAGCAGCCAAGTCTTCAGGGAGTTGGTCAATGAGCAGTTCTTC. It yields the protein CASSQVFRELVNEQFF.

This clonotype showed up just a few times. The chain combines TRBV20-1 with TRBJ2-3, with 11 bases matching TRBD2. Unmatched junction bases numbered 8, after V lost 7 bases and J lost 2 bases. Germline V gene sequence: CDR1 DFQATT, CDR2 SNEGSKA (reference sequence). The CDR3 is made up of 15 amino acids. CDR3 nucleotide sequence: TGCAGTGGAAGCCCACTAGCGGGAGTCACAGATACGCAGTATTTT. It yields the protein CSGSPLAGVTDTQYF.

This clonotype was counted at least ten times. This chain links TRBV6-1 with TRBJ1-5; TRBD1 matches 7 bases. V shed 8 bases and J 2 bases; nucleotides not matched to a gene: 15. The CDR3 contains 17 residues. Germline lookup yields CDR1 MNHNS and CDR2 SASEGT. Here the CDR3 reads CASRKGDSAPGNQPQHF. The CDR3 region has the DNA TGTGCCAGCCGAAAAGGGGACAGTGCCCCAGGCAATCAGCCCCAGCATTTT.

There are a few counts of this clonotype. The chain joins TRBV5-1 to TRBJ2-3, with 8 bases aligning to TRBD2. The germline gives CDR1 SGHRS, CDR2 YFSETQ. J lost 5 bases, V lost 4 bases, and 18 bases had no gene match. The CDR3 consists of 18 residues. CDR3 in amino acids: CASSPRNLRGVHGDTQYF. The CDR3, as DNA: TGCGCCAGCAGCCCAAGGAATTTGCGGGGGGTCCACGGAGATACGCAGTATTTT.

The CDR3 DNA reads as TGCAGTGCCCCCCCCCCGGGAAGGTTGAACACCGGGGAGCTGTTTTTT. Amino acids: CSAPPPGRLNTGELFF. The genes are TRBV20-1 and TRBJ2-2; possible D gene TRBD2, 5 bases. Germline lookup yields CDR1 DFQATT and CDR2 SNEGSKA (reference sequence). This CDR3 is built from 16 residues. V was trimmed by 6 bases and J by 1 base, leaving 18 bases between them.